The next 19 T cell receptor beta chains were all read from a single sample in a study of neurological immune-mediated disorders. TCRdb re-derived calls from the 5' RACE reads in MiXCR, one entry per CDR3 protein. Of around 38,000 distinct CDR3 sequences detected, about 14% appear once; the ten largest clones hold approximately 3.6%. The sample comprised CD4+ T cells from blood. The origin of the receptors is a woman aged 60-70 years with HTLV-1-associated myelopathy (HAM/TSP).

This clonotype has ten or more counts. This chain joins TRBV20-1 and TRBJ2-7, with 11 positions matching TRBD2. The CDR3 consists of 15 residues. CDR1 is DFQATT, CDR2 SNEGSKA, per germline (reference sequence). V dropped 5 bases and J dropped 2; count of bases not matched to a gene: 8. CDR3 in DNA: TGCAGTGCTGTAGCGGGGGGGATCGTAACCTACGAGCAGTACTTC. Translation: CSAVAGGIVTYEQYF.

This clonotype was observed many times. The chain uses TRBV5-1 and TRBJ1-1; D gene ambiguous. V gave up 1 base and J gave up 5 bases, with 12 bases separating them. The CDR3 extends over 14 amino acids. Per the germline V gene, CDR1 is SGHRS and CDR2 is YFSETQ. CDR3 DNA sequence: TGCGCCAGCAGCTTGTTGGGAGGTATGACTGAAGCTTTCTTT. This gives the protein CASSLLGGMTEAFF.

This clonotype was picked up many times. The chain is built from TRBV5-5 and TRBJ2-2; TRBD2 matches at 13 bases. Trimming removed 0 bases from V and 4 bases from J; junction bases left unmatched: 6. Germline V lookup: CDR1 SGHKS, CDR2 YYEKEE (reference sequence). CDR3 length equals 18 residues. DNA of the CDR3: TGTGCCAGCAGCTTGGTGGGGACTAGCGGGGCTGGCACCGGGGAGCTGTTTTTT. This translates into CASSLVGTSGAGTGELFF.

V and J are TRBV7-9 and TRBJ2-2; D remains ambiguous. This CDR3 comprises 12 residues. Per germline, CDR1 SEHNR and CDR2 FQNEAQ (reference sequence). Trimming stripped 8 bases from V and 2 bases from J, with 6 bases between. The CDR3 region is CASGQNTGELFF. The CDR3 nucleotides are TGTGCCAGCGGCCAAAACACCGGGGAGCTGTTTTTT.

This clonotype appeared many times. V gene TRBV20-1 combines with J gene TRBJ1-2; D might be TRBD1 (6 bases). V was shortened by 4 bases and J by 6 bases, with 12 bases between the two germline ends. The CDR3 loop spans 12 amino acids. Germline V gene lookup returns CDR1 DFQATT and CDR2 SNEGSKA (reference sequence). The CDR3 bases are TGCAGTGCTAAGATCAGGGGAGATGGCTACACCTTC. Translated: CSAKIRGDGYTF.

CDR3 loop: CSASRDRILKRAGYTF. Here the CDR3 DNA reads TGCAGTGCTAGCCGGGACAGGATACTTAAAAGGGCTGGCTACACCTTC. The J gene is TRBJ1-2, the V gene TRBV20-1, with 8 positions matching TRBD1. The V segment lost 3 bases and the J segment 7 bases; nucleotides outside the gene matches: 16. Germline V gene data show CDR1 as DFQATT and CDR2 as SNEGSKA (reference sequence). This CDR3 has 16 amino acids.

A word on this clonotype: It may be a read error: a sequence one base away is much more abundant. The V gene is TRBV7-8, the J gene TRBJ2-3; TRBD2 matches 11 bases. The CDR3 loop spans 15 amino acids. Germline assignment: CDR1 SGHVS and CDR2 FQNEAQ. In nucleotides, the CDR3 is TGTTCCAGCAGCAGAATAGCGGGGGGGCAGGATACGCAGTATTTT. Translation: CSSSRIAGGQDTQYF.

This clonotype was picked up many times. This rearrangement joins TRBV5-1 to TRBJ2-7; 8 bases are shared with TRBD2. The germline V gene encodes CDR1 SGHRS and CDR2 YFSETQ. V trimming: 4 bases; J trimming: 1 base; junction bases outside the gene matches: 4. The length of the CDR3 is 14 residues. CDR3 DNA sequence: TGCGCCAGCAGCCTTAGCGGGGCATCCTACGAGCAGTACTTC. Translated: CASSLSGASYEQYF.

Many counts were recorded for this clonotype. The chain combines TRBV20-1 with TRBJ2-5, with D possibly TRBD2 on 6 matching bases. V was cut by 4 bases and J by 6 bases, with 21 bases left in between. CDR3 length equals 15 residues. The germline V gene encodes CDR1 DFQATT and CDR2 SNEGSKA (reference sequence). This chain's CDR3 is CSATVAGYSGKTQYF. The DNA of the CDR3 is TGCAGTGCTACAGTGGCGGGGTACTCTGGAAAGACCCAGTACTTC.

This clonotype was seen repeatedly, ten times or more. This chain connects TRBV11-2 to TRBJ2-2; unclear D gene. CDR3 length equals 12 residues. Germline CDR1 and CDR2: SGHAT and FQNNGV. V was shortened by 5 bases and J by 4 bases, with 5 bases between the two germline ends. CDR3 residues: CASSLSTGELFF. DNA of the CDR3: TGTGCCAGCAGCCTAAGCACCGGGGAGCTGTTTTTT.

This chain uses TRBV11-2 with TRBJ2-7; 12 bases match TRBD2. In germline, CDR1 is SGHAT, CDR2 FQNNGV. The ends lost 6 bases at V and 2 bases at J; junction bases unmatched: 2. This CDR3 contains 14 residues. CDR3 sequence (DNA): TGTGCCAGCAGTCGACTAGCGGGGGCCTACGAGCAGTACTTC. This translates into CASSRLAGAYEQYF.

In this sample, this clonotype turned up many times. The chain employs TRBV5-1 and TRBJ2-3; no reliable D call. The germline V gene encodes CDR1 SGHRS and CDR2 YFSETQ. V gave up 3 bases and J gave up 1 base, with 9 bases separating them. The CDR3 is 14 residues long. The CDR3 DNA sequence: TGCGCCAGCAGCTGGCTCCTGCGCACAGATACGCAGTATTTT. This encodes CASSWLLRTDTQYF.

This clonotype has at least ten counts. The CDR3 here is CASSQTGDLGYTF. The CDR3 DNA is TGCGCCAGCAGCCAAACAGGGGACCTTGGCTACACCTTC. The chain joins TRBV5-1 to TRBJ1-2, with 7 bases lining up with TRBD1. Germline loops: CDR1 SGHRS, CDR2 YFSETQ. The CDR3 length is 13 residues. Losses at the gene ends were 4 bases for V and 7 bases for J; bases not matched to a gene: 7.

At least ten counts were recorded for this clonotype. This chain joins TRBV6-6 and TRBJ1-6, with 7 bases fitting TRBD1. Trimming cost V 11 bases and J 4 bases; bases outside gene matches: 5. Germline V gives CDR1 MNHNY, CDR2 SVGAGI (reference sequence). CDR3 size: 13 residues. Here the CDR3 DNA reads TGTGCCGGCGGGACAGATTATAATTCACCCCTCCACTTT. This sequence encodes CAGGTDYNSPLHF.

Ten or more counts support this clonotype. This sequence joins TRBV6-6 and TRBJ1-1; 10 bases map to TRBD1. Germline CDR1 and CDR2: MNHNY and SVGAGI (reference sequence). The ends lost 6 bases at V and 1 base at J; junction bases unmatched: 5. The CDR3 length is 15 residues. CDR3 residues: CASSPRDRGNTEAFF. In DNA, the CDR3 is TGTGCCAGCAGCCCCCGGGACAGGGGGAACACTGAAGCTTTCTTT.

This clonotype occurred many times. The chain joins TRBV5-1 to TRBJ2-2; 7 bases are shared with TRBD1. The CDR3 runs 15 residues. Germline V gene sequence: CDR1 SGHRS, CDR2 YFSETQ. V trimming: 4 bases; J trimming: 4 bases; junction bases outside the gene matches: 7. The CDR3 nucleotides read TGCGCCAGCAGCCGATGGGACAGACCCACCGGGGAGCTGTTTTTT. It codes for CASSRWDRPTGELFF.

This clonotype was recorded at least ten times. This chain links TRBV20-1 with TRBJ2-4; 10 bases fit TRBD2. Germline values: CDR1 DFQATT, CDR2 SNEGSKA (reference sequence). V dropped 7 bases and J dropped 5; count of bases not matched to a gene: 5. The CDR3 loop spans 13 amino acids. The CDR3 DNA is TGCAGTGGAAAGCGGGGGGGTGAAAACATTCAGTACTTC. It translates to CSGKRGGENIQYF.

This clonotype was recorded at least ten times. This chain uses TRBV20-1 with TRBJ2-1, with TRBD2 matching 13 bases. V gave up 5 bases and J gave up 7 bases; unmatched junction bases: 8. Germline-derived CDR1 and CDR2 are DFQATT and SNEGSKA (reference sequence). The CDR3 covers 15 residues. The CDR3 DNA reads as TGCAGTGCTCTGGGACTAGCGGGGTACAGTAATGAGCAGTTCTTC. This translates into CSALGLAGYSNEQFF.

This clonotype has a count of ten or more. V and J are TRBV20-1 and TRBJ2-3, with D possibly being TRBD1 or TRBD2 (6 bases each). This CDR3 is built from 13 residues. V gave up 0 bases and J gave up 6 bases, with 10 bases separating them. CDR1 and CDR2 from the germline V gene are DFQATT and SNEGSKA (reference sequence). CDR3 sequence: CSAREGGHDTQYF. The CDR3 coding sequence is TGCAGTGCTAGAGAGGGGGGACATGATACGCAGTATTTT.